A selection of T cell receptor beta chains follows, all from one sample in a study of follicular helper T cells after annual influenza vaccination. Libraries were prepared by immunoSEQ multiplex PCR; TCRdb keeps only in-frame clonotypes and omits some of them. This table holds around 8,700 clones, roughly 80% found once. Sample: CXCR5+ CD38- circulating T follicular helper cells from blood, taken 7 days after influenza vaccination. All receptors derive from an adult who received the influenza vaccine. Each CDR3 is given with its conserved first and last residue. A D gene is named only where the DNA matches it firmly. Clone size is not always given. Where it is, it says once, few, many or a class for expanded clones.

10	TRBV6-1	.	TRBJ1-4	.	CASSESGRVF	TGTGCCAGCAGTGAAAGTGGCAGGGTTTTT
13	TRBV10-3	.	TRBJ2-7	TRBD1	CAISGDRGDEQYF	TGTGCCATCAGCGGGGACAGGGGAGACGAGCAGTACTTC
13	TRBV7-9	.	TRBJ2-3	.	CASSLHNTDTQYF	TGTGCCAGCAGCTTACACAACACAGATACGCAGTATTTT
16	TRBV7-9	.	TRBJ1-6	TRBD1	CASSLGQGFYNSPLHF	TGTGCCAGCAGCTTGGGACAGGGGTTCTATAATTCACCCCTCCACTTT
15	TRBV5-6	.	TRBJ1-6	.	CASSLRPDMDSPLHF	TGTGCCAGCAGCTTGCGACCCGACATGGATTCACCCCTCCACTTT
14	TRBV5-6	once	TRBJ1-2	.	CASSLYGINYGYTF	TGTGCCAGCAGCTTGTACGGCATTAACTATGGCTACACCTTC
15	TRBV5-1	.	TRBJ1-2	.	CASSPGQTHEGGYTF	TGCGCCAGCAGCCCCGGACAGACCCATGAGGGTGGCTACACCTTC
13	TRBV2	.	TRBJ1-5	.	CASNLDTNQPQHF	TGTGCCAGCAACCTCGACACGAATCAGCCCCAGCATTTT
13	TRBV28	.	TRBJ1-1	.	CASSSGVGTEAFF	TGTGCCAGCAGTTCAGGGGTGGGCACTGAAGCTTTCTTT
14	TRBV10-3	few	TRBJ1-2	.	CAISEGGLEYGYTF	TGTGCCATCAGTGAAGGAGGTTTAGAGTATGGCTACACCTTC
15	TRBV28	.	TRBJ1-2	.	CASSGGALSNYGYTF	TGTGCCAGCAGCGGGGGGGCGTTGTCTAACTATGGCTACACCTTC
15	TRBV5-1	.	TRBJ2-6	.	CASSLGGTGANVLTF	TGCGCCAGCAGCTTGGGGGGAACTGGGGCCAACGTCCTGACTTTC
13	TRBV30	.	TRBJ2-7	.	CAWSWGKSYEQYF	TGTGCCTGGAGTTGGGGGAAATCCTACGAGCAGTACTTC
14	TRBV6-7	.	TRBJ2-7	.	CASLLFLSGYEQYF	TGTGCCAGCCTCTTATTCCTATCCGGGTACGAGCAGTACTTC
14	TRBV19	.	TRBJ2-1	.	CASSKGGRYSEQFF	TGTGCCAGTAGTAAGGGGGGCCGCTATAGTGAGCAGTTCTTC
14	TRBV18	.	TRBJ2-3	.	CASSLRPGADTQYF	TGTGCCAGCTCACTACGTCCAGGGGCAGATACGCAGTATTTT
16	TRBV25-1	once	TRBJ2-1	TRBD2	CASSEGGGGRTNEQFF	TGTGCCAGCAGTGAAGGCGGCGGGGGGAGGACCAATGAGCAGTTCTTC
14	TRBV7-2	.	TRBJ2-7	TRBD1	CASSSDRGGHEQYF	TGTGCCAGCAGCTCTGACAGGGGGGGCCACGAGCAGTACTTC
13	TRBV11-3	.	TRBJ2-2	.	CAISPQGRGELFF	TGTGCCATCAGCCCACAGGGACGTGGGGAGCTGTTTTTT
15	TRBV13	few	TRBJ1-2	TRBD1	CASSLEVGTGNGYTF	TGTGCCAGCAGCTTAGAGGTCGGGACAGGGAATGGCTACACCTTC
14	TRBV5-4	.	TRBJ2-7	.	CASSAGTATYEQYF	TGTGCCAGCAGCGCCGGGACGGCCACCTACGAGCAGTACTTC
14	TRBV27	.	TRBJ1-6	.	CASSGYTQGSPLHF	TGTGCCAGCAGTGGGTACACCCAGGGTTCACCCCTCCACTTT
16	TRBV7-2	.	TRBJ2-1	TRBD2	CASSLASAGGGNEQFF	TGTGCCAGCAGCTTAGCGTCAGCGGGGGGGGGCAATGAGCAGTTCTTC
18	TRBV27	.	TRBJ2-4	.	CASSSAVRGVYTKNIQYF	TGTGCCAGCAGTTCTGCGGTGCGAGGGGTGTACACCAAAAACATTCAGTACTTC
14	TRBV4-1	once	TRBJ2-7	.	CASSQDLFSYEQYF	TGCGCCAGCAGCCAAGATCTTTTCTCCTACGAGCAGTACTTC
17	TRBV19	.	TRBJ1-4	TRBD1	CASSITRLEQGNEKLFF	TGTGCCAGTAGTATCACACGTTTAGAACAGGGGAATGAAAAACTGTTTTTT
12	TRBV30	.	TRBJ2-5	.	CAWSPSQETQYF	TGTGCCTGGAGTCCCAGCCAAGAGACCCAGTACTTC
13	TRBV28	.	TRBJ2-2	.	CATGTGSTGELFF	TGTGCCACCGGCACAGGGAGCACCGGGGAGCTGTTTTTT
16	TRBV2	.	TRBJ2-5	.	CASSAGAGMGALAQYF	TGTGCCAGCAGTGCAGGGGCCGGAATGGGGGCGTTGGCCCAGTACTTC
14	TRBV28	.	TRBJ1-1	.	CASSIQIQNTEAFF	TGTGCCAGCAGCATCCAGATACAGAACACTGAAGCTTTCTTT
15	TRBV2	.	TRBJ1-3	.	CASSEDRSSGNTIYF	TGTGCCAGCAGTGAAGACAGGTCCTCTGGAAACACCATATATTTT
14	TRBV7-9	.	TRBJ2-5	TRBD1	CASSTLDRKETQYF	TGTGCCAGCAGCACCCTGGACAGGAAAGAGACCCAGTACTTC
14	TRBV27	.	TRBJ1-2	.	CASSGASFQKGYTF	TGTGCCAGCAGTGGGGCCAGTTTTCAAAAGGGCTACACCTTC
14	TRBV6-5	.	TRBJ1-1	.	CASSSWGQETEAFF	TGTGCCAGCAGTTCGTGGGGGCAGGAGACTGAAGCTTTCTTT
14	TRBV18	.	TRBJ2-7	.	CASSLSGTLYEQYF	TGTGCCAGCTCACTGTCCGGGACCCTCTACGAGCAGTACTTC
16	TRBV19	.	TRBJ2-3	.	CASSRGGGTNTDTQYF	TGTGCCAGTAGCCGGGGAGGGGGGACCAACACAGATACGCAGTATTTT
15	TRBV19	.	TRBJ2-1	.	CATSAGPSSYNEQFF	TGTGCCACCTCCGCGGGACCGAGCTCCTACAATGAGCAGTTCTTC
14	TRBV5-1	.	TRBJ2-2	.	CASKEKVSPGELFF	TGCGCCAGCAAAGAGAAGGTCAGTCCCGGGGAGCTGTTTTTT
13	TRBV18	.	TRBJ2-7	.	CASSPVGGYEQYF	TGTGCCAGCTCACCAGTAGGGGGCTACGAGCAGTACTTC
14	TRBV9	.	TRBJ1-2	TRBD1	CASSVGGTGYGYTF	TGTGCCAGCAGCGTAGGGGGGACAGGGTATGGCTACACCTTC
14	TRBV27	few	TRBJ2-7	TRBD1	CASRRQGSSYEQYF	TGTGCCAGCAGGCGACAGGGGAGCTCCTACGAGCAGTACTTC
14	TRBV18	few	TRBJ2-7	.	CASSPPSRSYEQYF	TGTGCCAGCTCACCACCGAGCAGGTCCTACGAGCAGTACTTC
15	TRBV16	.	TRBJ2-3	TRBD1	CASSREDRGMDTQYF	TGTGCCAGCAGCCGCGAGGACAGGGGTATGGATACGCAGTATTTT